The entry below gives a single T cell receptor (beta chain) sequence along with its context. The record originates from a study of blood T cell repertoires in COVID-19. Study background: Samples taken during acute and convalescent COVID-19 were collected in the United States, Italy and Spain.

The data were produced by immunoSEQ multiplex PCR, yet TCRdb's version contains in-frame clones alone and is incomplete. The table has 200,000 to 250,000 clones, roughly 82% seen once. This CDR3 comprises 15 residues. V was clipped by 5 bases and J by 4 bases, with 17 bases between them. Germline CDR1 and CDR2: MDHEN and SYDVKM. This clonotype was obtained from a man over 45 with active or convalescent COVID-19. This chain links TRBV28 with TRBJ1-1; D possibly corresponds to TRBD1 (6 bases). Specimen: peripheral blood. CDR3 amino acids: CASSLTGMALTEAFF. The DNA of the CDR3 is TGTGCCAGCAGTCTAACAGGGATGGCCCTCACTGAAGCTTTCTTT.